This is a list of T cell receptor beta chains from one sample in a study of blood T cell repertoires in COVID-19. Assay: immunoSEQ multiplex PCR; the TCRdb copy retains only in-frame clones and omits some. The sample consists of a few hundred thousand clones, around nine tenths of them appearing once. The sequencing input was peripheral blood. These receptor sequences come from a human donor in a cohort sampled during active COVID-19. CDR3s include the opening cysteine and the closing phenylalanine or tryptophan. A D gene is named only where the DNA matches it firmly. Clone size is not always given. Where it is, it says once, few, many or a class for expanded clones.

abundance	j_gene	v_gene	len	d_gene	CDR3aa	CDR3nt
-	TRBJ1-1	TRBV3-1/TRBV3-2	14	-	CASSQEDRGGEAFF	TGTGCCAGCAGCCAAGAAGATAGGGGTGGAGAAGCTTTCTTT
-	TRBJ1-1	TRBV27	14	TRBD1	CASSPTGVDTEAFF	TGTGCCAGCAGTCCGACAGGGGTGGACACTGAAGCTTTCTTT
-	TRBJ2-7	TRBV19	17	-	CASSLRTAKFGIDEQYF	TGTGCCAGTAGTCTCAGGACAGCCAAATTTGGGATTGACGAGCAGTACTTC
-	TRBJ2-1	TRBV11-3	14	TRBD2	CASSSGTSYNEQFF	TGTGCCAGCAGCTCGGGGACTAGCTACAATGAGCAGTTCTTC
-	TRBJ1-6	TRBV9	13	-	CASSPRQDSPLHF	TGTGCCAGCAGCCCGCGACAGGATTCACCCCTCCACTTT
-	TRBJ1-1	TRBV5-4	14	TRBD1	CASSGGTGNTEAFF	TGTGCCAGCAGCGGCGGGACAGGCAACACTGAAGCTTTCTTT
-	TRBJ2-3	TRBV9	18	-	CASSDQPQGEGPSNTQYF	TGTGCCAGCAGCGACCAGCCACAGGGGGAGGGCCCCTCGAATACGCAGTATTTT
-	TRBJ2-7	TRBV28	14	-	CASSFPDSSYEQYF	TGTGCCAGCAGTTTCCCTGATAGCTCCTACGAGCAGTACTTC
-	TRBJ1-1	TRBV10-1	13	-	CASSESRDTEAFF	TGCGCCAGCAGTGAGTCGAGGGACACTGAAGCTTTCTTT
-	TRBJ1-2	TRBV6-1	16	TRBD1	CASSGRGSDRGYGYTF	TGTGCCAGCAGTGGGAGGGGTTCTGACAGGGGCTATGGCTACACCTTC
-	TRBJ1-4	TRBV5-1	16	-	CASSLGGGTTNEKLFF	TGCGCCAGCAGCTTGGGCGGAGGCACAACTAATGAAAAACTGTTTTTT
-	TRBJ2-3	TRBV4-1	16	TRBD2	CASSQGVAGLTDTQYF	TGCGCCAGCAGCCAAGGGGTAGCGGGGCTCACAGATACGCAGTATTTT
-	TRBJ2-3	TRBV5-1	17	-	CASTKGTGRGFTDTQYF	TGCGCCAGCACCAAAGGGACGGGACGGGGGTTCACAGATACGCAGTATTTT
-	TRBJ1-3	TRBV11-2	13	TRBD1	CASSSGGANTIYF	TGTGCCAGCAGCTCAGGGGGCGCCAACACCATATATTTT
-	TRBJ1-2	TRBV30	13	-	CAWRDGVSYGYTF	TGTGCCTGGAGGGACGGGGTGAGCTATGGCTACACCTTC
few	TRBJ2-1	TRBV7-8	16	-	CASSSQGGEVYNEQFF	TGTGCCAGCAGCTCTCAGGGTGGGGAGGTGTACAATGAGCAGTTCTTC
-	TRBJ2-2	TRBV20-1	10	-	CSGLTCELFF	TGCAGTGGGTTGACTTGCGAGCTGTTTTTT
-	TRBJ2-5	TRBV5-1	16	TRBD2	CASSPLTSGGQETQYF	TGCGCCAGCAGCCCTCTGACTAGCGGGGGCCAAGAGACCCAGTACTTC
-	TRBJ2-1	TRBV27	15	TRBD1	CASSLRTGGRNEQFF	TGTGCCAGCAGTTTACGTACAGGGGGCAGGAATGAGCAGTTCTTC
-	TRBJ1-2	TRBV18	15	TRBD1	CASSNAGTGVYGYTF	TGTGCCAGCTCAAACGCCGGGACAGGGGTTTATGGCTACACCTTC
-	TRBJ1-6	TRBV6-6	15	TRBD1	CASSYSGTGDSPLHF	TGTGCCAGCAGTTACTCGGGGACAGGGGATTCACCCCTCCACTTT
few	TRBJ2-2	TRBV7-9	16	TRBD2	CASSTGTRGNTGELFF	TGTGCCAGCAGCACAGGGACTAGGGGGAACACCGGGGAGCTGTTTTTT
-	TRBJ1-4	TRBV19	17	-	CASSISAGDSTNEKLFF	TGTGCCAGTAGTATATCGGCTGGGGACTCAACTAATGAAAAACTGTTTTTT
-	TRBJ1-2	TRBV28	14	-	CASSPLQGMVSYTF	TGTGCCAGCAGTCCTCTACAGGGTATGGTCAGCTACACCTTC
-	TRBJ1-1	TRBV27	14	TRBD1	CASRKDRVDTEAFF	TGTGCCAGCAGGAAGGACAGGGTTGACACTGAAGCTTTCTTT
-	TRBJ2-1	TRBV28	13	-	CASSLTVYNEQFF	TGTGCCAGCAGTTTAACGGTATACAATGAGCAGTTCTTC
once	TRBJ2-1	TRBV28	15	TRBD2	CASSLYPPTSGRVFF	TGTGCCAGCAGTTTATACCCCCCGACTAGCGGGAGGGTGTTCTTC
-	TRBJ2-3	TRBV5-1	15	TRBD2	CASSTSGDPTDTQYF	TGCGCCAGCAGCACTAGCGGGGACCCCACAGATACGCAGTATTTT
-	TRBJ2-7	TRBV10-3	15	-	CAIRVTGWSSYEQYF	TGTGCCATCAGGGTAACAGGATGGAGCTCCTACGAGCAGTACTTC
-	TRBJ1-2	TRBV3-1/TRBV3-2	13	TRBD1	CASSGGTGGVCTF	TGTGCCAGCAGCGGGGGGACAGGTGGTGTCTGTACCTTC
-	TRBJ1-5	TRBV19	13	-	CASSGAGGQPQHF	TGTGCCAGTAGCGGAGCCGGGGGACAGCCCCAGCATTTT
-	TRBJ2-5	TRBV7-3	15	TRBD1	CASSEAGTGEETQYF	TGTGCCAGCAGCGAAGCCGGGACAGGTGAAGAGACCCAGTACTTC
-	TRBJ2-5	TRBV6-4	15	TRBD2	CASSESAGGEETQYF	TGTGCCAGCAGTGAATCTGCGGGGGGGGAAGAGACCCAGTACTTC
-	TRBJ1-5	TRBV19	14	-	CATLSPGGNQPQHF	TGTGCCACACTCTCACCAGGGGGCAATCAGCCCCAGCATTTT
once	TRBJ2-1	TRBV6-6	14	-	CASDPGGSYNEQFF	TGTGCCAGCGATCCCGGGGGCTCCTACAATGAGCAGTTCTTC
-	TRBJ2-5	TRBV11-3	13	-	CASSRGWRETQYF	TGTGCCAGCAGTCGAGGGTGGCGGGAGACCCAGTACTTC
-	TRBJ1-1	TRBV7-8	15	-	CASSRWTAMNTEAFF	TGTGCCAGCAGCCGTTGGACAGCTATGAACACTGAAGCTTTCTTT
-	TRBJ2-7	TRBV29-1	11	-	CSGRGAYEQYF	TGCAGCGGACGGGGGGCGTACGAGCAGTACTTC
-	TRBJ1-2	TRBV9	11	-	CASSSPESYTF	TGTGCCAGCAGCTCCCCGGAGTCGTACACCTTC
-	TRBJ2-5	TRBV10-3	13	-	CAISSGGPETQYF	TGTGCCATCAGCTCGGGGGGCCCTGAGACCCAGTACTTC
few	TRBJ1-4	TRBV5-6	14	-	CASSFARSNEKLFF	TGTGCCAGCAGCTTTGCGCGGAGTAATGAAAAACTGTTTTTT
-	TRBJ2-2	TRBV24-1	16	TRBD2	CATSVIQRGPSGELFF	TGTGCCACCAGTGTTATACAGCGGGGGCCGAGCGGGGAGCTGTTTTTT
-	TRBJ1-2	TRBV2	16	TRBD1	CASSAAGTGGGYGYTF	TGTGCCAGCAGTGCAGCCGGGACAGGGGGCGGGTATGGCTACACCTTC
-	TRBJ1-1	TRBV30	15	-	CAWSVRRERDTEAFF	TGTGCCTGGAGTGTCCGAAGGGAGCGGGACACTGAAGCTTTCTTT
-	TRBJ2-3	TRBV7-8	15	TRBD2	CASSLAGGSTDTQYF	TGTGCCAGCAGCTTAGCGGGGGGGAGCACAGATACGCAGTATTTT
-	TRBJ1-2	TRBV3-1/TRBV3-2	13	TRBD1	CASNPGTGRGYTF	TGTGCCAGTAATCCGGGGACAGGGCGTGGCTACACCTTC
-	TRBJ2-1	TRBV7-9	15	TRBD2	CASSTSGLASYEQFF	TGTGCCAGCAGCACCTCCGGACTAGCCTCATATGAGCAGTTCTTC
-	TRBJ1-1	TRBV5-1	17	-	CASSLGTLRQVLTEAFF	TGCGCCAGCAGCTTGGGAACCCTCAGACAGGTCCTAACTGAAGCTTTCTTT
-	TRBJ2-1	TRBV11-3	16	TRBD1	CASSHYPGQGKNEQFF	TGTGCCAGCAGCCATTATCCGGGACAGGGGAAGAATGAGCAGTTCTTC
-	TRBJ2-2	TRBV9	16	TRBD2	CASSALAGVPTGELFF	TGTGCCAGCAGCGCACTAGCGGGAGTGCCTACCGGGGAGCTGTTTTTT
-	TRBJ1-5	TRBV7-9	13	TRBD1	CASSQGGGQPQHF	TGTGCCAGCAGCCAAGGGGGCGGTCAGCCCCAGCATTTT
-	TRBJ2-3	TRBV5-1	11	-	CASGGADTQYF	TGCGCCAGCGGTGGGGCGGACACGCAGTATTTT
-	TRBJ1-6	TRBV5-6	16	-	CASISSRESYNSPLHF	TGTGCCAGCATCTCATCTCGGGAGTCCTATAATTCACCCCTCCACTTT
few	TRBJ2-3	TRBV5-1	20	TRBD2	CASSLALLPRSGGPTDTQYF	TGCGCCAGCAGCTTGGCCCTACTGCCTCGGAGCGGGGGGCCCACAGATACGCAGTATTTT